The T cell receptor beta chain described here comes from a study of T cells in women clearing cervical HPV infection. At the level of the study: Controls gave blood once infection was undetectable; cases at lesion identification. Case blood was drawn a median about 23 weeks after lesion detection.

Notes on the study in general: A classifier using richness and V gene abundances reached an AUC of around 0.83.

The CDR3 spans 11 residues. The germline V and J ends were trimmed by 8 bases and 0 bases, with 5 bases remaining between them. In germline, CDR1 is GTSNPN, CDR2 SVGIG (reference sequence). A word on this clone: Its antigen is currently unknown. The read is 3 residues too short to cover the CDR3 end, so that end is filled in from the germline J gene.

Clones were sequenced by immunoSEQ multiplex PCR, and TCRdb holds only the in-frame ones, with some missing. The ten top clones account for about 9.1%, within a sample of 20,000 to 25,000 clones. The receptor's source is a woman between 18 and 70 years old with a cervical HPV16 infection that either progressed to CIN3+ or cleared (not recorded which). The chain employs TRBV30 and TRBJ2-1; D is unclear. What was sequenced was blood buffy coat. Partial CDR3 DNA: TGTGCCCATAGCTCCTACAATGAG. Translated: CAHSSYNE. The CDR3 in its entirety is CAHSSYNEQFF.